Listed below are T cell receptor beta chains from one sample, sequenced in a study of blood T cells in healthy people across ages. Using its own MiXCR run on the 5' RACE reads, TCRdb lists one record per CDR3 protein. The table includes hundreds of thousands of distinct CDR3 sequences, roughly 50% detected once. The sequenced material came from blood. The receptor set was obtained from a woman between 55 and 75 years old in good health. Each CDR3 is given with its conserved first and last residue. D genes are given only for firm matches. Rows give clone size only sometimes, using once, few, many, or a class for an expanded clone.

CSVRDSKFSTDTQYF TGCAGTGTCCGGGACTCAAAATTTAGCACAGATACGCAGTATTTT TRBJ2-3 TRBV20-1 NA NA
CSVAPQDEQYF TGCAGTGTTGCACCCCAAGACGAGCAGTACTTC TRBJ2-7 TRBV20-1 NA NA
CASSPAGTYEQYF TGTGCCAGCAGCCCAGCGGGGACCTACGAGCAGTACTTC TRBJ2-7 TRBV6-2/TRBV6-3 TRBD2 many
CASSLALAGWNNEQFF TGTGCCAGCAGTTTAGCACTAGCGGGATGGAACAATGAGCAGTTCTTC TRBJ2-1 TRBV12-3/TRBV12-4 TRBD2 once
CASTSGQGNYGYTF TGTGCCAGCACGTCGGGACAGGGGAACTATGGCTACACCTTC TRBJ1-2 TRBV2 TRBD1 few
CASSQTTPYNEQFF TGTGCCAGCAGCCAAACTACCCCCTACAATGAGCAGTTCTTC TRBJ2-1 TRBV6-5 NA NA
CSASGTTWSGYTF TGCAGTGCTAGTGGGACGACTTGGAGTGGCTACACCTTC TRBJ1-2 TRBV20-1 NA NA
CASSSGTRGSNYGYTF TGTGCCAGCAGTTCCGGGACACGAGGATCGAACTATGGCTACACCTTC TRBJ1-2 TRBV7-2 NA NA
CASSLEAAGEQYF TGCGCCAGCAGCTTGGAGGCCGCGGGTGAGCAGTACTTC TRBJ2-4 TRBV5-1 NA NA
CASSHGAGGVQETQYF TGTGCCAGCAGCCATGGAGCGGGAGGAGTGCAAGAGACCCAGTACTTC TRBJ2-5 TRBV4-2 TRBD2 NA
CASSKRTSGHSYEQYF TGTGCCAGCAGCAAACGGACTAGCGGGCATTCCTACGAGCAGTACTTC TRBJ2-7 TRBV7-2 TRBD2 few
CASSLGPAGARETQYF TGCGCCAGCAGCTTGGGACCAGCGGGAGCCCGGGAGACCCAGTACTTC TRBJ2-5 TRBV5-1 TRBD2 once
CASSLYLGSSCEQYF TGTGCCAGCAGCTTATACTTGGGGAGCTCCTGCGAGCAGTACTTC TRBJ2-7 TRBV7-2 NA NA
CAIRGTGVSSGANVPTF TGTGCCATCAGAGGGACAGGGGTTAGCTCTGGGGCCAACGTCCCGACTTTC TRBJ2-6 TRBV10-3 TRBD1 NA
CASSARAANTEAFF TGTGCCAGCAGTGCTCGGGCGGCGAACACTGAAGCTTTCTTT TRBJ1-1 TRBV12-3/TRBV12-4 NA NA
CASSSSTGPVQPQHF TGTGCCAGCAGCTCTTCGACAGGGCCAGTTCAGCCCCAGCATTTT TRBJ1-5 TRBV12-3/TRBV12-4 TRBD1 NA
CSAGSGVDEQYF TGCAGCGCTGGTAGTGGGGTGGATGAGCAGTACTTC TRBJ2-5 TRBV29-1 NA NA
CASSGAVAYEQFF TGTGCCAGCAGCGGAGCTGTAGCGTATGAGCAGTTCTTC TRBJ2-1 TRBV7-2 NA few
CASDRPDRVNQPQHF TGTGCCAGCGATCGGCCCGACAGGGTCAATCAGCCCCAGCATTTT TRBJ1-5 TRBV6-6 TRBD1 few
CASSRAGMMNTEAFF TGTGCCAGCAGCCGGGCAGGGATGATGAACACTGAAGCTTTCTTT TRBJ1-1 TRBV3-1 NA NA
CASSSRGQAHKNIQYF TGTGCCAGCAGCTCCCGGGGTCAGGCACACAAAAACATTCAGTACTTC TRBJ2-4 TRBV7-9 NA NA
CASSAGTSAYNEQFF TGTGCCAGCTCAGCCGGGACTAGCGCCTACAATGAGCAGTTCTTC TRBJ2-1 TRBV18 TRBD2 few
CASSSGDREETQYF TGTGCCAGCAGCTCGGGCGACAGGGAAGAGACCCAGTACTTC TRBJ2-5 TRBV7-2 TRBD1 NA
CASSPPGTVSSYEQYF TGTGCCAGCAGTCCCCCCGGGACGGTAAGCTCCTACGAGCAGTACTTC TRBJ2-7 TRBV28 NA few
CASSLLWSDYGYTF TGTGCCAGCAGTTTATTATGGTCTGACTATGGCTACACCTTC TRBJ1-2 TRBV12-3/TRBV12-4 NA NA
CASSPNSPSGDDVSKTQYF TGTGCCAGCTCACCAAATTCCCCATCGGGGGACGATGTCTCTAAGACCCAGTACTTC TRBJ2-5 TRBV18 NA NA
CASSLPSRTESYGYTF TGTGCCAGCAGCCTACCGTCCCGAACGGAGAGCTATGGCTACACCTTC TRBJ1-2 TRBV6-6 NA NA
CSAEGYGSGPHNEQFF TGCAGTGCTGAGGGTTACGGGAGCGGGCCCCACAATGAGCAGTTCTTC TRBJ2-1 TRBV20-1 NA NA
CSSDRAGQFF TGCAGCTCGGACCGGGCCGGGCAGTTCTTC TRBJ2-1 TRBV29-1 NA once
CASSPMGQGVNEQFF TGCGCCAGCAGCCCCATGGGACAGGGGGTAAATGAGCAGTTCTTC TRBJ2-1 TRBV5-1 TRBD1 few
CASSPTAYWRAGETQYF TGTGCCAGCAGTCCTACCGCGTATTGGAGGGCCGGAGAGACCCAGTACTTC TRBJ2-5 TRBV12-3/TRBV12-4 NA NA
CASSSRLETQYF TGTGCCAGCAGTTCTCGCTTAGAGACCCAGTACTTC TRBJ2-5 TRBV28 NA NA
CASSFRQGPQETQYF TGTGCCAGCAGCTTCCGACAGGGCCCACAAGAGACCCAGTACTTC TRBJ2-5 TRBV28 TRBD1 NA
CSVASGPYEQYF TGCAGCGTTGCTTCCGGGCCCTACGAGCAGTACTTC TRBJ2-7 TRBV29-1 NA NA
CSALREETQFF TGCAGTGCTCTGCGGGAGGAGACCCAGTTCTTC TRBJ2-1 TRBV20-1 TRBD2 NA
CASSSEWMGTEAFF TGTGCCAGCAGTTCGGAGTGGATGGGCACTGAAGCTTTCTTT TRBJ1-1 TRBV28 NA NA
CSAREGARDGYTF TGCAGTGCTAGAGAGGGGGCAAGGGATGGCTACACCTTC TRBJ1-2 TRBV20-1 NA NA
CSVDPGGNVYTF TGCAGCGTTGATCCAGGGGGTAATGTCTACACCTTC TRBJ1-2 TRBV29-1 TRBD1 NA
CASSAWGAGVADTQYF TGTGCCAGCAGCGCCTGGGGAGCGGGAGTGGCAGATACGCAGTATTTT TRBJ2-3 TRBV7-9 TRBD2 NA
CSQPGLAGGGTDTQYF TGCAGTCAACCGGGACTAGCGGGAGGGGGCACAGATACGCAGTATTTT TRBJ2-3 TRBV20-1 TRBD2 NA
CAGGDLQETQYF TGTGCCGGAGGGGACTTACAAGAGACCCAGTACTTC TRBJ2-5 TRBV30 NA NA
CASSAQGANEQFF TGTGCCAGCAGCGCACAGGGGGCTAATGAGCAGTTCTTC TRBJ2-1 TRBV7-2 TRBD1 few
CASSLFGTAYEQYF TGCGCCAGCAGCTTGTTCGGGACAGCTTACGAGCAGTACTTC TRBJ2-7 TRBV5-1 TRBD1 few
CASSQLLTVGTEAFF TGTGCCAGCAGCCAGCTGTTGACAGTAGGAACTGAAGCTTTCTTT TRBJ1-1 TRBV6-2/TRBV6-3 NA NA
CASGVNYEQYF TGTGCCAGCGGGGTGAATTACGAGCAGTACTTC TRBJ2-7 TRBV28 NA NA
CASSQGNNYEQYF TGTGCCAGCAGCCAAGGCAACAACTACGAGCAGTACTTC TRBJ2-7 TRBV14 NA few
CASSQTLQGADTQYF TGCGCCAGCAGCCAGACGCTACAGGGGGCAGATACGCAGTATTTT TRBJ2-3 TRBV5-1 TRBD1 NA
CASSQGVSGEDEYF TGTGCCAGCAGCCAAGGAGTATCAGGGGAGGACGAGTACTTC TRBJ2-4 TRBV14 NA NA
CSVVLNYNEQFF TGCAGCGTTGTACTGAACTACAATGAGCAGTTCTTC TRBJ2-1 TRBV29-1 NA NA
CSASFSGRASFVTQYF TGCAGTGCTTCGTTTAGCGGGAGGGCCTCTTTTGTGACCCAGTACTTC TRBJ2-5 TRBV20-1 TRBD2 NA
CATAREISYEQYF TGTGCCACCGCAAGGGAGATCTCCTACGAGCAGTACTTC TRBJ2-7 TRBV2 NA NA
CASSLGGTPRRRETQYF TGTGCCAGCAGCTTAGGTGGGACCCCGAGGCGGCGAGAGACCCAGTACTTC TRBJ2-5 TRBV7-9 NA NA
CASKPLLGTEAFF TGTGCCAGCAAACCCTTGTTAGGGACTGAAGCTTTCTTT TRBJ1-1 TRBV12-3/TRBV12-4 NA few
CSARDEAATRTDTQYF TGCAGTGCTAGAGATGAGGCAGCGACTCGCACAGATACGCAGTATTTT TRBJ2-3 TRBV20-1 NA NA
CATKTGNTEAFF TGTGCCACCAAGACAGGGAACACTGAAGCTTTCTTT TRBJ1-1 TRBV10-3 NA NA
CSVITSILMTDTQYF TGCAGTGTAATCACTTCTATCCTGATGACAGATACGCAGTATTTT TRBJ2-3 TRBV20-1 NA NA
CASTRLAGAGEQFF TGTGCCAGCACCCGACTAGCGGGAGCGGGTGAGCAGTTCTTC TRBJ2-1 TRBV7-2 TRBD2 NA
CSARDPPPRGLYEQYF TGCAGTGCTAGAGATCCCCCCCCCAGGGGGCTCTACGAGCAGTACTTC TRBJ2-7 TRBV20-1 TRBD1 few
CSVGGGRINYNEQYF TGCAGCGTTGGCGGCGGGAGGATCAACTACAATGAGCAGTACTTC TRBJ2-7 TRBV29-1 TRBD2 once